A single sample gave rise to the 26 T cell receptor beta chains below, sequenced in a study of OX40 agonist ivuxolimab in advanced cancers. Sequencing used immunoSEQ multiplex PCR; TCRdb keeps in-frame clones, though not all of them. The table includes about 27,000 clones, about four fifths detected once. This specimen consisted of CD4+ or CD8+ T cells sorted from blood, obtained in a trial of the OX40 agonist ivuxolimab. The source is an adult with an advanced solid tumor such as melanoma, head and neck, liver or kidney cancer.

A single count supports this clone. The J gene is TRBJ2-7, the V gene TRBV27; D is ambiguous. CDR1 is MNHEY and CDR2 is SMNVEV in the germline V gene (reference sequence). V was trimmed by 4 bases and J by 3 bases, leaving 7 bases between them. CDR3 size: 12 residues. CDR3 nucleotides: TGTGCCAGCAGTTCCAACTACTACGAGCAGTACTTC. The encoded protein is CASSSNYYEQYF.

The rearrangement uses TRBV4-1 and TRBJ1-1; a possible D gene is TRBD1 (6 bases). This CDR3 spans 15 amino acids. V was shortened by 1 base and J by 3 bases, with 12 bases between the two germline ends. Germline CDR1 and CDR2: MGHRA and YSYEKL. Written as DNA, the CDR3 is TGCGCCAGCAGCCAAGGGCGACCAGGGGACACTGAAGCTTTCTTT. It translates to CASSQGRPGDTEAFF.

This rearrangement joins TRBV21-1 to TRBJ2-5; TRBD2 is the table's D call and was not checked against the DNA. TRBV21-1 is designated a pseudogene. The length of the CDR3 is 12 residues. CDR3 amino acids: CASSKPRETQYF. The CDR3 DNA is TGTGCCAGCAGCAAACCTCGGGAGACCCAGTACTTC.

The chain carries TRBV28 and TRBJ1-1, with 8 positions matching TRBD1. The germline CDR1 and CDR2 sequences are MDHEN and SYDVKM. V was clipped by 3 bases and J by 1 base; unmatched bases: 7. This CDR3 comprises 16 residues. The CDR3 protein is CASSFSTDRENTEAFF. DNA of the CDR3: TGTGCCAGCAGTTTTTCTACGGACAGGGAGAACACTGAAGCTTTCTTT.

The chain employs TRBV29-1 and TRBJ2-1, with 7 bases lining up with TRBD2. V lost 4 bases to trimming and J lost 7 bases; unmatched junction nucleotides: 7. Per the germline V gene, CDR1 is SQVTM and CDR2 is ANQGSEA. CDR3 length equals 13 residues. The CDR3 nucleotides read TGCAGCGTTGTGTGGGAGGGAGGAAATGAGCAGTTCTTC. This translates into CSVVWEGGNEQFF.

The chain carries TRBV30 and TRBJ2-1, with a possible D match to TRBD2 (6 bases). The germline V gene encodes CDR1 GTSNPN and CDR2 SVGIG (reference sequence). CDR3 size: 15 residues. Deletions cut 0 bases from V and 5 bases from J, with 14 bases between. Here the CDR3 reads CAWSVGYSGDNEQFF. DNA of the CDR3: TGTGCCTGGAGTGTAGGTTATAGCGGAGACAATGAGCAGTTCTTC.

The chain joins TRBV10-1 to TRBJ2-1, with D tentatively TRBD2 (7 bases). Trimming took 0 bases from V and 8 from J, leaving 17 bases between them. Per germline, CDR1 WNHNN and CDR2 SYGVQD (reference sequence). The CDR3 contains 16 residues. In nucleotides, the CDR3 is TGCGCCAGCAGTGAGTCTTTGGGGGGGCCAATTGATGAGCAGTTCTTC. Translation gives CASSESLGGPIDEQFF.

There are a few counts of this clone. CDR3 region: CASKQQGLSYGYTF. The CDR3 DNA follows: TGCGCCAGCAAACAACAGGGACTCAGCTATGGCTACACCTTC. The chain joins TRBV5-1 to TRBJ1-2; D perhaps matches TRBD1 (6 bases). The CDR3 spans 14 residues. Trimming removed 6 bases from V and 4 bases from J, with 16 bases in between. Germline V gene lookup returns CDR1 SGHRS and CDR2 YFSETQ.

The chain uses TRBV5-1 and TRBJ1-1, with 8 bases fitting TRBD1. V lost 4 bases and J lost 6; bases outside the gene matches: 5. CDR3 length: 13 residues. Per the germline V gene, CDR1 is SGHRS and CDR2 is YFSETQ. DNA of the CDR3: TGCGCCAGCAGCCCGACAGGGGTATCTGAAGCTTTCTTT. It translates to CASSPTGVSEAFF.

The rearrangement joins TRBV5-6 to TRBJ1-4, with a possible D match to TRBD1 (5 bases). Trimming left V 8 bases short and J 8 bases short, with 19 bases between. CDR1 SGHDT and CDR2 YYEEEE come from the germline V gene. The CDR3 covers 14 residues. The CDR3 loop reads CARGTGVRYEKLFF. The CDR3 DNA sequence: TGTGCCAGAGGTACGGGGGTGAGATACGAAAAACTGTTTTTT.

The rearrangement joins TRBV21-1 to TRBJ2-7; the table gives TRBD1 as D, unverified against the DNA. TRBV21-1 is assigned pseudogene status. The CDR3 runs to 15 residues. This CDR3 reads CASSQKSSTGGEQYF. CDR3 coding DNA: TGTGCCAGCAGCCAAAAAAGCTCGACAGGCGGCGAGCAGTACTTC.

This clone was observed once. The chain joins TRBV9 to TRBJ2-3; TRBD2 agrees at 8 bases. This CDR3 region has 15 residues. With 5 bases clipped from V and 2 bases from J, the junction kept 7 bases outside the gene matches. The germline CDR1 and CDR2 sequences are SGDLS and YYNGEE. CDR3 sequence (DNA): TGTGCCAGCAGGGGAGCGGGAGACTTCACAGATACGCAGTATTTT. Encoded protein: CASRGAGDFTDTQYF.

This clone was recorded only once. The chain combines TRBV14 with TRBJ1-1; D may be TRBD1 (5 bases). CDR3 length: 17 amino acids. The V end lost 2 bases, the J end lost 1 base, and 17 bases lay between the germline ends. In germline, CDR1 is SGHDN, CDR2 FVKESK. The CDR3 coding sequence is TGTGCCAGCAGCCAACGCAGGGTTGATTTAGGGAACACTGAAGCTTTCTTT. Encoded protein: CASSQRRVDLGNTEAFF.

This chain uses TRBV6-1 with TRBJ2-1; 8 nucleotides line up with TRBD1. The CDR3 totals 17 residues. V shed 4 bases, J shed 8 bases, and the junction held 16 bases outside the gene matches. Germline values: CDR1 MNHNS, CDR2 SASEGT. CDR3 protein: CASSAYPPGQGRDEQFF. The CDR3 coding sequence is TGTGCCAGCAGTGCCTACCCCCCTGGACAGGGTAGGGATGAGCAGTTCTTC.

V is TRBV4-1 and J is TRBJ2-2; possible D gene TRBD1, 6 bases. V was shortened by 3 bases and J by 2 bases, with 13 bases between the two germline ends. There are 16 residues in the CDR3. Germline CDR1 reads MGHRA; CDR2 reads YSYEKL. DNA of the CDR3: TGCGCCAGCAGCCATTACGGACAGACCAACACCGGGGAGCTGTTTTTT. Residues: CASSHYGQTNTGELFF.

The rearrangement uses TRBV9 and TRBJ2-2; D gene unclear. Trimming left V 2 bases short and J 2 bases short, with 10 bases between. This CDR3 contains 15 residues. From germline, CDR1 is SGDLS and CDR2 YYNGEE. The CDR3 DNA reads TGTGCCAGCAGCGTCCTGACCGATAACACCGGGGAGCTGTTTTTT. Translating gives CASSVLTDNTGELFF.

The CDR3 here is CASSLGDSYSPLHF. CDR3 sequence (DNA): TGCGCCAGCAGCTTGGGGGACAGTTATTCACCCCTCCACTTT. V and J are TRBV5-1 and TRBJ1-6; 7 nucleotides match TRBD1. Germline trimming cut 0 bases from V and 8 bases from J; bases unmatched to any gene: 2. The CDR3 extends over 14 amino acids. Germline CDR1 reads SGHRS; CDR2 reads YFSETQ.

This chain links TRBV28 with TRBJ1-1; 9 bases align to TRBD1. Per germline, CDR1 MDHEN and CDR2 SYDVKM. The CDR3 is made up of 15 amino acids. V lost 6 bases and J lost 3; bases outside the gene matches: 8. CDR3 sequence reads: CASSLTGGGDTEAFF. The CDR3 region has the DNA TGTGCCAGCAGCCTAACAGGGGGCGGGGACACTGAAGCTTTCTTT.

The gene calls are TRBV30 and TRBJ2-2; D may be TRBD1 (5 bases). The CDR3 runs 12 residues. V was shortened by 4 bases and J by 4 bases, with 7 bases between the two germline ends. Per germline, CDR1 GTSNPN and CDR2 SVGIG (reference sequence). The CDR3 bases are TGTGCCTGGATGGGGCCCACCGGGGAGCTGTTTTTT. It encodes CAWMGPTGELFF.

This sequence joins TRBV13 and TRBJ2-4; D might be TRBD1 (7 bases). Per the germline V gene, CDR1 is PRHDT and CDR2 is FYEKMQ (reference sequence). Trimming shortened V by 5 bases and J by 7 bases, and 18 bases separated the two germline ends. The CDR3 is made up of 15 amino acids. CDR3 DNA sequence: TGTGCCAGCAGCAACCTGGGCAGGGGGGTGAACATTCAGTACTTC. This codes for CASSNLGRGVNIQYF. Using reference TRBV13 and TRBJ2-4 for the parts outside the CDR3, the full variable domain is AAGVIQSPRHLIKEKRETATLKCYPIPRHDTVYWYQQGPGQDPQFLISFYEKMQSDKGSIPDRFSAQQFSDYHSELNMSSLELGDSALYFCASSNLGRGVNIQYFGAGTRLSVL.

The V call is TRBV2, the J call TRBJ2-3; 9 nucleotides align to TRBD1. The CDR3 loop spans 15 amino acids. Looked up from germline, CDR1 is SNHLY and CDR2 is FYNNEI. V lost 7 bases, J lost 0 bases, and 5 bases stayed unmatched. The CDR3 loop reads CASTWTGASTDTQYF. The CDR3 nucleotides read TGTGCCAGCACCTGGACAGGGGCCAGCACAGATACGCAGTATTTT.

This clone has a single count. The chain recombines TRBV7-3 with TRBJ2-1; TRBD2 matches at 10 bases. J lost 6 bases, V lost 0 bases, and 2 bases had no gene match. The CDR3 extends over 15 amino acids. CDR1 SGHTA and CDR2 FQGTGA come from the germline V gene. For the CDR3, the DNA is TGTGCCAGCAGCTTAACGGCTAGCGGGAGCAATGAGCAGTTCTTC. It is translated as CASSLTASGSNEQFF. Filled out from reference TRBV7-3 and TRBJ2-1, the complete variable domain reads GAGVSQTPSNKVTEKGKYVELRCDPISGHTALYWYRQSLGQGPEFLIYFQGTGAADDSGLPNDRFFAVRPEGSVSTLKIQRTERGDSAVYLCASSLTASGSNEQFFGPGTRLTVL.

This clone appeared a few times. The chain carries TRBV5-6 and TRBJ2-7; D gene uncertain. The germline V and J ends were trimmed by 1 base and 0 bases, with 8 bases remaining between them. CDR3 length: 14 amino acids. The germline V gene has CDR1 SGHDT and CDR2 YYEEEE. The CDR3 spells CASSLTESSYEQYF. The CDR3 DNA follows: TGTGCCAGCAGCTTGACGGAGAGCTCCTACGAGCAGTACTTC.

With regard to this clone: Other DNA sequences in this sample translate to the same CDR3. V is TRBV11-2 and J is TRBJ2-7, with 11 positions matching TRBD1. Germline V gene sequence: CDR1 SGHAT, CDR2 FQNNGV. The CDR3 is 14 residues long. V lost 5 bases, J lost 2 bases, and 2 bases stayed unmatched. This chain's CDR3 is CASSLGQGAYEQYF. The CDR3 coding sequence is TGTGCCAGCAGCCTGGGACAGGGGGCCTACGAGCAGTACTTC.

There are a few counts of this clone. V usage is TRBV6-1 and J usage is TRBJ1-5, with no clear D. V was pared by 6 bases and J by 9 bases, with 9 bases between. Germline V gene sequence: CDR1 MNHNS, CDR2 SASEGT. This CDR3 contains 11 residues. The DNA for the CDR3 is TGTGCCAGCAGCTCGGTGTGGCCCCAGCATTTT. This sequence encodes CASSSVWPQHF.

The chain is built from TRBV2 and TRBJ2-1, with a possible D match to TRBD2 (7 bases). Germline V gene data show CDR1 as SNHLY and CDR2 as FYNNEI. The CDR3 is 15 amino acids. V dropped 1 base and J dropped 4 bases, with 11 bases sitting between them. CDR3 nucleotides: TGTGCCAGCAGTGAAGTCGGGGGGCGGTACAATGAGCAGTTCTTC. Translated: CASSEVGGRYNEQFF.